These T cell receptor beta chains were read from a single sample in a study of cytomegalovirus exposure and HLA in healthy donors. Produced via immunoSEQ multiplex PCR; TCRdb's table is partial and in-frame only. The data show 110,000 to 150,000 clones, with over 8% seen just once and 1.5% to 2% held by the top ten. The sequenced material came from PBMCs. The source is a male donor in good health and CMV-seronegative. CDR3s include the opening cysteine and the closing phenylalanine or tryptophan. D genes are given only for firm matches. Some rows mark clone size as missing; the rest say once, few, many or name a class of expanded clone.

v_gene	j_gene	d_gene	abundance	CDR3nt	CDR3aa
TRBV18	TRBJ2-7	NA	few	TGTGCCAGCTCACCACAGGGGGTATACGAGCAGTACTTC	CASSPQGVYEQYF
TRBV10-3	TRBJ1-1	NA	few	TGTGCCATCAGTGGCACAGGGTCAGGTGAAGCTTTCTTT	CAISGTGSGEAFF
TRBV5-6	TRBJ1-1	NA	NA	TGTGCCAGCAGCTTGGAGGAGGGGTCCACTGAAGCTTTCTTT	CASSLEEGSTEAFF
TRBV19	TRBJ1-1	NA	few	TGTGCCAGTAGTTTCAGGGCGCGGAACACTGAAGCTTTCTTT	CASSFRARNTEAFF
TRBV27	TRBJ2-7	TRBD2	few	TGTGCCAGCAGTTTCGGGACTAGCATCACCTACGAGCAGTACTTC	CASSFGTSITYEQYF
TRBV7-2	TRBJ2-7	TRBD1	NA	TGTGCCAGCAGCTTAGTAGGGACAGCCCTCGAGCAGTACTTC	CASSLVGTALEQYF
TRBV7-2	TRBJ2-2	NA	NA	TGTGCCAGCAGAGGGGCGGGGAGAAACACCGGGGAGCTGTTTTTT	CASRGAGRNTGELFF
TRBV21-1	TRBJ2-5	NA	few	TGTGCCAGCAGCAAAGGGGAAGGGAGGGAGACCCAGTACTTC	CASSKGEGRETQYF
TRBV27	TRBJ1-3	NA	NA	TGTGCCAGCAGTTTAAGAGAAGGAAACACCATATATTTT	CASSLREGNTIYF
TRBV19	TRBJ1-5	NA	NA	TGTGCCACTGGGGTGGGGGCCAGCAATCAGCCCCAGCATTTT	CATGVGASNQPQHF
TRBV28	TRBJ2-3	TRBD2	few	TGTGCCAGCAGTCTTACTAGCGTCACAGATACGCAGTATTTT	CASSLTSVTDTQYF